This entry features one T cell receptor beta chain sequence. These data come from a study of blood T cell repertoires in COVID-19. For the study at large: PBMCs, B-cell-depleted T cells, or T cells were the source of the cDNA or gDNA that made up the material.

Seattle-derived patients entered the study during active infection and were followed longitudinally. Profiling relied on immunoSEQ multiplex PCR, and the TCRdb table lists in-frame clones only, not all of them. The sample holds roughly 400,000 clones; roughly 86% are singletons and the top ten take 2.3%. The source of this sequence is a woman aged 55-69 years with COVID-19, enrolled during active disease. The specimen was peripheral blood.

The CDR3 DNA reads as TGTGCCAGCAGTGGCATGGAGGGTTTAATTTCACCCCTCCACTTT. It yields the protein CASSGMEGLISPLHF. The chain employs TRBV2 and TRBJ1-6; no clear D. Germline CDR1 SNHLY, CDR2 FYNNEI. Trimming stripped 4 bases from V and 9 bases from J, with 16 bases between. The CDR3 sequence is 15 residues long.